These 30 T cell receptor beta chains came from one sample sequenced in a study of low-dose radiotherapy and immunotherapy resistance in tumors. TRAV- and TRBV-specific primers, spanning alpha and beta chains, primed first-strand cDNA. A constant-region primer paired with the V-primer adapter amplified TCRs over 20 PCR cycles. TCRdb processed the reads anew with MiXCR; each CDR3 protein has one entry. This repertoire shows 7,500 to 9,000 distinct CDR3 sequences, about 70% found once; its top ten account for roughly 7%. All receptors come from a human donor with advanced metastatic prostate, ovarian, gallbladder or colorectal cancer (not recorded which). This table probably holds off-target reads from a library built for another chain.

The gene calls are TRBV6-5 and TRBJ2-2; D is uncertain. The length of the CDR3 is 15 residues. The germline gives CDR1 MNHEY, CDR2 SVGAGI. Trimming took off 1 base at V and 3 bases at J, with 9 bases between the two ends. CDR3 bases: TGTGCCAGCAGTTACTTTGCTGTTGACACCGGGGAGCTGTTTTTT. Translation gives CASSYFAVDTGELFF.

This chain uses TRBV6-5 with TRBJ2-3; weak D call: TRBD1 (5 bases). The germline gives CDR1 MNHEY, CDR2 SVGAGI. This CDR3 has 14 amino acids. Trimming removed 6 bases at V and 0 bases at J, with 10 bases between. This CDR3 is CASRTTASTDTQYF. In DNA, the CDR3 is TGTGCCAGCAGAACGACAGCTAGCACAGATACGCAGTATTTT.

The V call is TRBV29-1, the J call TRBJ2-3; D possibly uses TRBD1 or TRBD2 (5 bases each). V lost 4 bases and J 6 bases, leaving 11 bases between the germline ends. Germline V gives CDR1 SQVTM, CDR2 ANQGSEA. The length of the CDR3 is 12 residues. In DNA, the CDR3 is TGCAGCGTTGTGAGGGGTGGGGATACGCAGTATTTT. Translating gives CSVVRGGDTQYF.

This clonotype was picked up a small number of times. The chain joins TRBV19 to TRBJ2-3; D unclear. The CDR3 length is 14 residues. Trimming removed 11 bases from V and 2 bases from J, with 17 bases in between. The germline V gene encodes CDR1 LNHDA and CDR2 SQIVND (reference sequence). DNA of the CDR3: TGTGCCTCCCGAGACCGGCTCCACACAGATACGCAGTATTTT. This sequence encodes CASRDRLHTDTQYF.

This clonotype showed up just a few times. The rearrangement uses TRBV7-9 and TRBJ2-5; the D is unclear. Germline CDR1 and CDR2: SEHNR and FQNEAQ (reference sequence). V was clipped by 6 bases and J by 3 bases, with 11 bases between them. This CDR3 is built from 13 residues. The CDR3 DNA sequence: TGTGCCAGCAGAACCGGACCAGAAGAGACCCAGTACTTC. Residues: CASRTGPEETQYF.

This chain connects TRBV11-2 to TRBJ2-3, with 9 bases lining up with TRBD1. This CDR3 spans 15 amino acids. From germline, CDR1 is SGHAT and CDR2 FQNNGV. With V trimmed by 0 bases and J by 4 bases, 2 bases remained unmatched. This chain's CDR3 is CASSLDYRGPDTQYF. The DNA of the CDR3 is TGTGCCAGCAGCTTAGATTACAGGGGGCCAGATACGCAGTATTTT. Complete variable domain (other parts from reference TRBV11-2 and TRBJ2-3): EAGVAQSPRYKIIEKRQSVAFWCNPISGHATLYWYQQILGQGPKLLIQFQNNGVVDDSQLPKDRFSAERLKGVDSTLKIQPAKLEDSAVYLCASSLDYRGPDTQYFGPGTRLTVL.

This chain joins TRBV10-2 and TRBJ2-7; D call uncertain. The CDR3 contains 14 residues. V gave up 0 bases and J gave up 4 bases, with 10 bases separating them. Per the germline V gene, CDR1 is WSHSY and CDR2 is SAAADI. The CDR3 DNA sequence: TGCGCCAGCAGTGAGTCCCGGGTAGGGTACGAGCAGTACTTC. Protein product: CASSESRVGYEQYF.

This clonotype was detected only a few times. The chain links TRBV3-1 to TRBJ2-2, with TRBD2 matching over 8 bases. The junction had 9 bases not matched to a gene; V was cut back by 3 bases and J by 6 bases. The CDR3 runs to 16 residues. Germline lookup yields CDR1 LGHDT and CDR2 YNNKEL (reference sequence). This CDR3 reads CASSHGTGLVAGELFF. CDR3 DNA sequence: TGTGCCAGCAGCCATGGTACGGGACTAGTGGCCGGGGAGCTGTTTTTT.

The J gene is TRBJ2-1, the V gene TRBV5-1; TRBD2 might be the D (7 bases). The CDR3 totals 17 residues. V was trimmed by 0 bases and J by 10 bases, leaving 23 bases between them. Germline CDR1 SGHRS, CDR2 YFSETQ. CDR3 bases: TGCGCCAGCAGCTTGGGGTCTAAGGGGGGGGCCTTGGGGGAGCAGTTCTTC. It codes for CASSLGSKGGALGEQFF.

The genes are TRBV29-1 and TRBJ2-7; D possibly corresponds to TRBD2 (6 bases). The ends were cut back, 1 base at V and 3 bases at J, with 19 bases in the middle. Germline V gene sequence: CDR1 SQVTM, CDR2 ANQGSEA. The CDR3 runs to 16 residues. The chain's CDR3 is CSVEVTGLSTYYEQYF. CDR3 sequence (DNA): TGCAGCGTTGAAGTGACGGGACTTTCTACTTACTACGAGCAGTACTTC.

J is TRBJ1-4 and V is TRBV28; TRBD1 might be the D (5 bases). Germline CDR1 and CDR2: MDHEN and SYDVKM. The ends were cut back, 6 bases at V and 2 bases at J, with 13 bases in the middle. The CDR3 length is 15 residues. This chain's CDR3 is CASSPAWGTNEKLFF. The CDR3, as DNA: TGTGCCAGCAGCCCGGCCTGGGGCACTAATGAAAAACTGTTTTTT. The variable domain in full, with the rest retrieved from reference TRBV28 and TRBJ1-4, is DVKVTQSSRYLVKRTGEKVFLECVQDMDHENMFWYRQDPGLGLRLIYFSYDVKMKEKGDIPEGYSVSREKKERFSLILESASTNQTSMYLCASSPAWGTNEKLFFGSGTQLSVL.

The chain recombines TRBV13 with TRBJ2-7; 10 bases are a match to TRBD2. This CDR3 is built from 15 residues. The V gene's germline CDR1 is PRHDT and CDR2 FYEKMQ (reference sequence). V was pared by 2 bases and J by 3 bases, with 4 bases of the junction left unmatched. The CDR3 region has the DNA TGTGCCAGCAGCTTATCCCTAGCGGGAGACTACGAGCAGTACTTC. This translates into CASSLSLAGDYEQYF.

The chain is built from TRBV6-2 or TRBV6-3 and TRBJ1-4; the match to TRBD1 covers 9 bases. The V gene's germline CDR1 is MNHEY and CDR2 SVGEGT. This CDR3 has 16 residues. J was trimmed by 10 bases and V by 5 bases; bases with no gene match: 14. CDR3 sequence (DNA): TGTGCCAGCAGTGAAGCATCAGGGACAGGGCCAGGAAAACTGTTTTTT. This gives the protein CASSEASGTGPGKLFF.

The rearrangement uses TRBV5-1 and TRBJ2-1; 11 bases agree with TRBD2. CDR1 and CDR2 (germline): SGHRS, YFSETQ. Losses at the gene ends were 4 bases for V and 5 bases for J; bases not matched to a gene: 5. This CDR3 is 15 amino acids long. The CDR3 here is CASSPIAGGDNEQFF. As DNA, the CDR3 is TGCGCCAGCAGCCCGATAGCGGGAGGGGACAATGAGCAGTTCTTC. The variable domain in full, completed from reference TRBV5-1 and TRBJ2-1, reads KAGVTQTPRYLIKTRGQQVTLSCSPISGHRSVSWYQQTPGQGLQFLFEYFSETQRNKGNFPGRFSGRQFSNSRSEMNVSTLELGDSALYLCASSPIAGGDNEQFFGPGTRLTVL.

The rearrangement joins TRBV5-1 to TRBJ2-1; 15 positions match TRBD2. The CDR3 consists of 19 residues. Germline trimming cut 5 bases from V and 1 base from J; bases unmatched to any gene: 10. Germline V gene data show CDR1 as SGHRS and CDR2 as YFSETQ. The CDR3 region has the DNA TGCGCCAGCAGAGGTAAAGGACTAGCGGGAGGGGTATCCTACAATGAGCAGTTCTTC. Its protein is CASRGKGLAGGVSYNEQFF.

V is TRBV10-3 and J is TRBJ2-7; D gene ambiguous. The germline V gene has CDR1 ENHRY and CDR2 SYGVKD. V lost 10 bases and J 5 bases, leaving 18 bases between the germline ends. The CDR3 runs 13 residues. The CDR3 sequence is CATAGSLVHEQYF. CDR3 DNA: TGTGCCACCGCCGGGTCTTTGGTTCACGAGCAGTACTTC.

The gene calls are TRBV6-5 and TRBJ2-3; D may be TRBD1 or TRBD2 (5 bases each). The germline V gene has CDR1 MNHEY and CDR2 SVGAGI. The CDR3 extends over 14 amino acids. The ends were cut back, 6 bases at V and 7 bases at J, with 17 bases in the middle. The CDR3 loop is CASSLGPVLNTQYF. CDR3 nucleotides: TGTGCCAGCAGCCTGGGACCCGTGTTAAATACGCAGTATTTT.

This clonotype was seen a handful of times. For the CDR3, the DNA is TGTGCCAGCAGTCCAGGAGAGGAGCAGTACTTC. Protein product: CASSPGEEQYF. The chain couples TRBV12-3 or TRBV12-4 to TRBJ2-7; D is unclear. V shed 5 bases and J shed 7 bases, with 9 bases lying between them. This CDR3 spans 11 amino acids.

The chain is built from TRBV6-2 or TRBV6-3 and TRBJ2-5; D remains unclear. With 7 bases removed from V and 3 bases from J, the gap between germline ends came to 12 bases. CDR3 length: 13 amino acids. CDR1 and CDR2 from the germline V gene are MNHEY and SVGEGT. The CDR3 nucleotides are TGTGCCAGCACTAACCCCGGCAAAGAGACCCAGTACTTC. Its translation is CASTNPGKETQYF.

The chain links TRBV13 to TRBJ2-7; TRBD1 might be the D (6 bases). The CDR3 covers 12 residues. Per the germline V gene, CDR1 is PRHDT and CDR2 is FYEKMQ (reference sequence). Deletions cut 8 bases from V and 3 bases from J, with 11 bases between. The DNA of the CDR3 is TGTGCCAGCGCAGGGGCCAACTACGAGCAGTACTTC. Encoded protein: CASAGANYEQYF. The entire variable domain, with the rest obtained from reference TRBV13 and TRBJ2-7, is as follows: AAGVIQSPRHLIKEKRETATLKCYPIPRHDTVYWYQQGPGQDPQFLISFYEKMQSDKGSIPDRFSAQQFSDYHSELNMSSLELGDSALYFCASAGANYEQYFGPGTRLTVT.

V gene TRBV28 combines with J gene TRBJ1-1; D possibly corresponds to TRBD1 (5 bases). The germline V gene has CDR1 MDHEN and CDR2 SYDVKM. The V gene lost 1 base and the J gene lost 2 bases, with 11 bases spanning the gap. This CDR3 is built from 15 residues. CDR3 loop: CASSLFPGGNTEAFF. CDR3 nucleotide sequence: TGTGCCAGCAGTTTATTCCCCGGGGGTAACACTGAAGCTTTCTTT.

The chain recombines TRBV2 with TRBJ2-2; D is unclear. V lost 6 bases to trimming and J lost 8 bases, with 7 bases between them. In germline, CDR1 is SNHLY, CDR2 FYNNEI. The CDR3 is 11 amino acids. The CDR3 sequence is CASSSRGELFF. DNA for the CDR3: TGTGCCAGCAGCTCGAGGGGGGAGCTGTTTTTT.

The rearrangement joins TRBV7-9 to TRBJ2-7, with a weak D call TRBD1 (7 bases). The V gene's germline CDR1 is SEHNR and CDR2 FQNEAQ (reference sequence). The CDR3 spans 16 residues. Trimming shortened V by 1 base and J by 3 bases, and 16 bases separated the two germline ends. CDR3 in DNA: TGTGCCAGCAGCTTAGGCCCAGGGGGGACGCTCTACGAGCAGTACTTC. Protein: CASSLGPGGTLYEQYF.

The chain combines TRBV24-1 with TRBJ2-1; TRBD1 matches at 8 bases. CDR3 length: 16 residues. Trimming at V came to 4 bases and at J to 4 bases, leaving 8 bases not matched to a gene. Germline V gene sequence: CDR1 KGHDR, CDR2 SFDVKD. CDR3 sequence: CATSDPGGAAYNEQFF. The CDR3 bases are TGTGCCACCAGTGACCCAGGGGGCGCGGCTTACAATGAGCAGTTCTTC.

V usage is TRBV29-1 and J usage is TRBJ2-5; TRBD2 might be the D (6 bases). Germline-derived CDR1 and CDR2 are SQVTM and ANQGSEA. The CDR3 sequence is 14 residues long. V dropped 7 bases and J dropped 5 bases, with 20 bases sitting between them. The CDR3 DNA sequence: TGCAGCGCTCTACTAGCAGATCGTGCGGAGACCCAGTACTTC. Amino acids: CSALLADRAETQYF.

V and J are TRBV5-1 and TRBJ2-7; a weak D match, TRBD2 (5 bases). Germline assignment: CDR1 SGHRS and CDR2 YFSETQ. The CDR3 spans 15 residues. The V gene lost 4 bases and the J gene lost 2 bases, with 16 bases spanning the gap. The CDR3 DNA sequence: TGCGCCAGCAGCCAAAGGACGGCCGGGGCCTACGAGCAGTACTTC. Translated, it gives CASSQRTAGAYEQYF.

The chain links TRBV7-9 to TRBJ1-4; 8 nucleotides line up with TRBD1. The ends lost 6 bases at V and 6 bases at J; junction bases unmatched: 6. The CDR3 contains 14 residues. Germline V gives CDR1 SEHNR, CDR2 FQNEAQ (reference sequence). The CDR3 sequence: CASSRQGADEKLFF. CDR3 coding DNA: TGTGCCAGCAGTCGCCAGGGGGCGGATGAAAAACTGTTTTTT.

The genes are TRBV2 and TRBJ2-3; TRBD1 aligns across 8 bases. The CDR3 covers 10 residues. Germline values: CDR1 SNHLY, CDR2 FYNNEI. Unmatched junction bases numbered 1, after V lost 4 bases and J lost 13 bases. The CDR3 is CASSVQGEYF. The CDR3 DNA reads TGTGCCAGCAGTGTACAGGGGGAGTATTTT.

This chain joins TRBV5-1 and TRBJ2-7; TRBD1 matches at 9 bases. Trimming removed 4 bases from V and 7 bases from J; junction bases left unmatched: 12. The CDR3 sequence is 15 residues long. The V gene's germline CDR1 is SGHRS and CDR2 YFSETQ. The CDR3: CASSPEGQGIREQYF. The CDR3 bases are TGCGCCAGCAGCCCCGAGGGACAGGGAATTCGGGAGCAGTACTTC.

This sequence joins TRBV7-8 and TRBJ1-3; tentative D call: TRBD1 (5 bases). The CDR3 is made up of 14 amino acids. The V gene lost 5 bases and the J gene lost 0 bases, with 8 bases spanning the gap. Germline assignment: CDR1 SGHVS and CDR2 FQNEAQ. In DNA form, the CDR3 reads TGTGCCAGCAGCCCACAGGTCTCTGGAAACACCATATATTTT. Translating gives CASSPQVSGNTIYF.